The source of this T cell receptor (beta chain) is a study of T-cell memory formation after mild COVID-19. General observations from the study: Researchers could not confirm that second-wave clones peaking on day 37 targeted SARS-CoV-2.

This clonotype turned up a few times. Its antigen is unidentified. One entry per CDR3 protein, called by TCRdb with MiXCR from the 5' RACE reads. Here the sample spans around 340,000 distinct CDR3 sequences, about an eighth being singletons. Trimming cost V 0 bases and J 2 bases; bases outside gene matches: 3. The germline V gene has CDR1 MNHEY and CDR2 SVGEGT. There are 16 residues in the CDR3. The receptor comes from a man between 18 and 35 years old who had mild COVID-19 (a few samples of this study predate the infection). Cell type and time point are not known. Sample: PBMCs or a T cell subset sorted from them (not recorded which). The chain links TRBV6-2 or TRBV6-3 to TRBJ1-5; 8 positions agree with TRBD1. In DNA, the CDR3 is TGTGCCAGCAGTTACTCCGGGACAGGAGGCAATCAGCCCCAGCATTTT. It translates to CASSYSGTGGNQPQHF.